These 14 T cell receptor beta chains originate from one sample sequenced in a study of cytomegalovirus exposure and HLA in healthy donors. The PCR ran on 60 Vbeta and 13 Jbeta primers. The table came from immunoSEQ multiplex PCR; TCRdb's copy has only in-frame clones and leaves some out. The repertoire holds tens of thousands of clones, with 77% as singletons. The sample was PBMCs. The receptors come from a woman aged 40 to 50 in good health and CMV-seropositive.

V gene TRBV5-1 combines with J gene TRBJ1-2; 9 bases match TRBD1. The CDR3 extends over 15 amino acids. From germline, CDR1 is SGHRS and CDR2 YFSETQ. The ends lost 2 bases at V and 2 bases at J; junction bases unmatched: 4. The CDR3 spells CASSFGDRANYGYTF. The CDR3 nucleotides are TGCGCCAGCAGCTTTGGGGACAGGGCCAACTATGGCTACACCTTC.

V gene TRBV2 combines with J gene TRBJ1-6, with D perhaps matching TRBD1 (6 bases). V shed 11 bases and J shed 4 bases, with 12 bases lying between them. Germline V gene sequence: CDR1 SNHLY, CDR2 FYNNEI. This CDR3 comprises 13 residues. The CDR3: CAGRQDYNSPLHF. The CDR3 DNA reads as TGTGCCGGAAGACAGGATTATAATTCACCCCTCCACTTT.

CDR3 sequence reads: CASSLAKGEAQYF. For the CDR3, the DNA is TGTGCCAGCAGCTTGGCCAAAGGGGAGGCCCAGTACTTC. The chain couples TRBV11-2 to TRBJ2-5; D possibly corresponds to TRBD2 (6 bases). CDR1 is SGHAT and CDR2 is FQNNGV in the germline V gene. V lost 3 bases, J lost 9 bases, and 14 bases lay in between. This CDR3 spans 13 amino acids.

V gene TRBV6-5 combines with J gene TRBJ2-1; 7 bases fit TRBD1. The length of the CDR3 is 15 residues. Trimming removed 5 bases from V and 1 base from J; junction bases left unmatched: 5. From germline, CDR1 is MNHEY and CDR2 SVGAGI. The CDR3 is CASSRTGESYNEQFF. CDR3 sequence (DNA): TGTGCCAGCAGTAGAACAGGGGAATCCTACAATGAGCAGTTCTTC.

The chain uses TRBV7-2 and TRBJ1-2; TRBD1 aligns across 8 bases. V was pared by 3 bases and J by 9 bases, with 12 bases of the junction left unmatched. Germline lookup yields CDR1 SGHTA and CDR2 FQGNSA. The CDR3 runs to 15 residues. CDR3 DNA sequence: TGTGCCAGCAGCTTTATCGGACAGGGAACATCTCGCTACACCTTC. This sequence encodes CASSFIGQGTSRYTF.

This chain connects TRBV11-2 to TRBJ2-1; D not certain. Per the germline V gene, CDR1 is SGHAT and CDR2 is FQNNGV. The length of the CDR3 is 12 residues. Trimming left V 1 base short and J 6 bases short, with 4 bases between. CDR3 amino acids: CASSLVRNEQFF. The CDR3 bases are TGTGCCAGCAGCTTAGTTCGCAATGAGCAGTTCTTC.

J is TRBJ2-6 and V is TRBV7-9, with D maybe TRBD1 (6 bases). Trimming pared 6 bases from V and 0 bases from J, leaving 9 bases between. This CDR3 region has 15 residues. Germline values: CDR1 SEHNR, CDR2 FQNEAQ (reference sequence). The CDR3 reads CASRSGVSGANVLTF. CDR3 coding DNA: TGTGCCAGCAGATCAGGGGTCTCTGGGGCCAACGTCCTGACTTTC.

The chain joins TRBV7-9 to TRBJ1-1; 7 positions match TRBD1. Per the germline V gene, CDR1 is SEHNR and CDR2 is FQNEAQ (reference sequence). This CDR3 has 16 residues. V trimming: 5 bases; J trimming: 5 bases; junction bases outside the gene matches: 14. The CDR3 sequence is CASSQDRLGGRTEAFF. The CDR3 DNA sequence: TGTGCCAGCAGCCAGGACAGGCTGGGGGGAAGGACTGAAGCTTTCTTT.

The chain recombines TRBV30 with TRBJ1-5, with 7 bases identical to TRBD1. CDR3 length equals 12 residues. Germline V gene lookup returns CDR1 GTSNPN and CDR2 SVGIG (reference sequence). With V trimmed by 5 bases and J by 2 bases, 0 bases remained unmatched. This chain's CDR3 is CAWGQGNQPQHF. CDR3 nucleotides: TGTGCCTGGGGACAGGGCAATCAGCCCCAGCATTTT. Filled out from reference TRBV30 and TRBJ1-5, the complete variable domain reads SQTIHQWPATLVQPVGSPLSLECTVEGTSNPNLYWYRQAAGRGLQLLFYSVGIGQISSEVPQNLSASRPQDRQFILSSKKLLLSDSGFYLCAWGQGNQPQHFGDGTRLSIL.

This chain links TRBV18 with TRBJ1-1; D gene ambiguous. Germline CDR1 is KGHSH and CDR2 is LQKENI. V lost 0 bases and J lost 5, with 10 bases in between. There are 14 residues in the CDR3. CDR3 coding DNA: TGTGCCAGCTCACCACCGGGCAGGAATACTGAAGCTTTCTTT. Its translation is CASSPPGRNTEAFF.

This sequence joins TRBV6-1 and TRBJ1-5; 7 nucleotides line up with TRBD1. V was pared by 10 bases and J by 0 bases, with 6 bases of the junction left unmatched. From germline, CDR1 is MNHNS and CDR2 SASEGT. There are 14 residues in the CDR3. The CDR3 protein is CATTGVYSNQPQHF. In DNA form, the CDR3 reads TGTGCCACCACAGGGGTTTATAGCAATCAGCCCCAGCATTTT.

The DNA of the CDR3 is TGTGCCAGTAGTAAGGGACAGGGCTCCTACAATGAGCAGTTCTTC. Amino acid sequence: CASSKGQGSYNEQFF. The genes are TRBV19 and TRBJ2-1; 9 bases match TRBD1. In germline, CDR1 is LNHDA, CDR2 SQIVND (reference sequence). This CDR3 contains 15 residues. V lost 4 bases to trimming and J lost 0 bases; unmatched junction nucleotides: 1.

V gene TRBV11-1 combines with J gene TRBJ1-1; 8 bases fit TRBD1. Germline trimming cut 5 bases from V and 3 bases from J; bases unmatched to any gene: 5. CDR1 is SGHAT and CDR2 is FQDESV in the germline V gene (reference sequence). This CDR3 contains 14 residues. CDR3: CASSLDREDTEAFF. CDR3 nucleotides: TGTGCCAGCAGCCTGGACAGGGAGGACACTGAAGCTTTCTTT.

The chain combines TRBV19 with TRBJ1-1; D perhaps matches TRBD1 (5 bases). Germline CDR1 reads LNHDA; CDR2 reads SQIVND (reference sequence). The CDR3 runs 14 residues. Trimming removed 5 bases from V and 0 bases from J, with 10 bases in between. CDR3 amino acids: CASSPGHLNTEAFF. CDR3 nucleotide sequence: TGTGCCAGTAGTCCCGGACACCTGAACACTGAAGCTTTCTTT.